What follows are 5 T cell receptor beta chains derived from one specimen sequenced in a study of T cell repertoires in cytomegalovirus infection. These receptors have no known antigen. TCRdb fed the reads into MiXCR, producing one record per CDR3 protein. The table includes 300,000 to 400,000 distinct CDR3 sequences, almost 30% detected once. The sequenced sample was cultured PBMCs, obtained from culture after CMV antigen stimulation. These receptor sequences come from a human donor in good health (CMV status not recorded). Some clones in this sample may be carry-over from other donors' samples.

The chain carries TRBV19 and TRBJ1-5; D might be TRBD1 (6 bases). The length of the CDR3 is 15 residues. Germline V gene sequence: CDR1 LNHDA, CDR2 SQIVND (reference sequence). V was clipped by 2 bases and J by 3 bases, with 11 bases between them. CDR3 nucleotides: TGTGCCAGTAGTATATCAGGGGCCACCAATCAGCCCCAGCATTTT. Translating gives CASSISGATNQPQHF.

This clonotype was observed a handful of times. The V call is TRBV12-5, the J call TRBJ1-2; weak D call: TRBD1 (6 bases). The ends were cut back, 0 bases at V and 5 bases at J, with 16 bases in the middle. The CDR3 contains 16 residues. Germline CDR1 is LGHNT and CDR2 is FRNRAP. CDR3 nucleotide sequence: TGTGCTAGTGGTTTGGTACTTCAGGGGCGAGGGTATGGCTACACCTTC. It yields the protein CASGLVLQGRGYGYTF.

This clonotype turned up a few times. The chain joins TRBV12-3 or TRBV12-4 to TRBJ2-3; possibly TRBD1 for D (6 bases). V was clipped by 4 bases and J by 0 bases, with 23 bases between them. The CDR3 covers 19 residues. As DNA, the CDR3 is TGTGCCAGCAGTTCCGTTCGCAGGGGCGCCCGCCGAAGCACAGATACGCAGTATTTT. Protein product: CASSSVRRGARRSTDTQYF.

The V gene is TRBV10-3, the J gene TRBJ2-2; 10 nucleotides align to TRBD2. The CDR3 length is 16 residues. The J segment lost 4 bases and the V segment lost 3 bases, leaving 5 bases of the junction unmatched. CDR1 and CDR2 (germline): ENHRY, SYGVKD. CDR3 residues: CAISDSSGRATGELFF. The CDR3 region has the DNA TGTGCCATCAGTGACTCTAGCGGGAGAGCCACCGGGGAGCTGTTTTTT.

This clonotype was detected only a few times. CDR3 amino acids: CASTDEGFGNTEAFF. The CDR3 region has the DNA TGTGCCAGCACCGATGAGGGGTTTGGAAACACTGAAGCTTTCTTT. The chain carries TRBV5-5 and TRBJ1-1, with D possibly being TRBD1 (5 bases). Germline CDR1 reads SGHKS; CDR2 reads YYEKEE (reference sequence). The CDR3 covers 15 residues. V was cut by 6 bases and J by 2 bases, with 17 bases left in between.